This T cell receptor (beta chain) was identified in a study of neoadjuvant anti-PD-1 for oral cavity cancer. Study-wide results and limits: Non-responders to neoadjuvant nivolumab had significantly more clonal PBMC T cells than responders.

Measured with immunoSEQ multiplex PCR; TCRdb has only the in-frame clones, and not every one. The top ten clones hold 2.5% to 3% of a sample with more than 15,000 clones, around 66% of them seen once. V dropped 5 bases and J dropped 8 bases, with 12 bases sitting between them. This CDR3 spans 12 amino acids. Germline assignment: CDR1 MDHEN and CDR2 SYDVKM. Remarks on this clone: Its target is unknown.

This TCR was sampled from a person aged 35-79 years with oral cavity squamous cell carcinoma. This chain uses TRBV28 with TRBJ1-2; D gene ambiguous. The sequences come from PBMCs, collected before nivolumab (anti-PD-1) treatment. The CDR3 DNA sequence: TGTGCCAGCAGTCCCTCCGGGGTCGGCTACACCTTC. As protein: CASSPSGVGYTF.